The 31 T cell receptor beta chains in this list originate from one sample, sequenced in a study of blood T cell repertoires in COVID-19. The data were produced by immunoSEQ multiplex PCR, yet TCRdb's version contains in-frame clones alone and is incomplete. The sample consists of 150,000 to 200,000 clones, about 72% of them appearing once. The sample consisted of PBMCs or T cells enriched from blood (not recorded which). The receptors come from a woman in her forties or fifties who had recovered from COVID-19.

The chain links TRBV5-5 to TRBJ1-1; TRBD1 might be the D (6 bases). V was cut by 3 bases and J by 1 base, with 13 bases left in between. Looked up from germline, CDR1 is SGHKS and CDR2 is YYEKEE (reference sequence). The CDR3 is 15 amino acids. The CDR3 sequence: CASSWPQGTNTEAFF. CDR3 DNA sequence: TGTGCCAGCAGCTGGCCACAGGGCACGAACACTGAAGCTTTCTTT.

The V call is TRBV12-3 or TRBV12-4, the J call TRBJ2-1; a weak D match, TRBD2 (5 bases). The CDR3 runs 12 residues. V lost 7 bases to trimming and J lost 9 bases, with 13 bases between them. CDR3 protein: CASKFEGGEQFF. The CDR3, as DNA: TGTGCCAGCAAATTCGAGGGTGGTGAGCAGTTCTTC.

On this clone itself: A read error may produce the germline difference seen at one junction end. The V call is TRBV6-5, the J call TRBJ2-2, with D possibly matching TRBD1 (5 bases). CDR1 MNHEY and CDR2 SVGAGI come from the germline V gene. CDR3 length equals 16 residues. The CDR3 DNA sequence: TGTGCCAGCAGTAACTCTTGGGGCGCCAACACCGGGGAGCTGTTTTTT. This gives the protein CASSNSWGANTGELFF.

The genes are TRBV5-4 and TRBJ2-5; no clear D. CDR3 length: 14 amino acids. CDR1 and CDR2 from the germline V gene are SGHNT and YYREEE (reference sequence). The ends were cut back, 4 bases at V and 5 bases at J, with 15 bases in the middle. CDR3 in amino acids: CASSPRDSWETQYF. In nucleotides, the CDR3 is TGTGCCAGCAGCCCTCGAGACTCATGGGAGACCCAGTACTTC.

The chain carries TRBV7-9 and TRBJ1-3; the D gene is possibly TRBD1 (5 bases). The CDR3 covers 15 residues. V lost 0 bases, J lost 0 bases, and 6 bases lay in between. Looked up from germline, CDR1 is SEHNR and CDR2 is FQNEAQ (reference sequence). The CDR3 region is CASSLADSSGNTIYF. The DNA of the CDR3 is TGTGCCAGCAGCTTAGCAGACAGCTCTGGAAACACCATATATTTT.

Written as DNA, the CDR3 is TGTGCCAGCTCACACCGGACAGGGGGCGAAGGAAACACCATATATTTT. This codes for CASSHRTGGEGNTIYF. The V and J genes are TRBV18 and TRBJ1-3; 11 bases are a match to TRBD1. The V gene's germline CDR1 is KGHSH and CDR2 LQKENI. This CDR3 is built from 16 residues. J gave up 4 bases and V 4 bases, and 6 bases lay outside the gene matches.

V is TRBV5-4 and J is TRBJ2-1; 10 bases map to TRBD2. Trimming cost V 4 bases and J 4 bases; bases outside gene matches: 8. The germline V gene has CDR1 SGHNT and CDR2 YYREEE (reference sequence). The CDR3 consists of 16 residues. Here the CDR3 reads CASSPRTSGRYNEQFF. CDR3 in DNA: TGTGCCAGCAGCCCTAGGACTAGCGGAAGGTACAATGAGCAGTTCTTC.

This chain uses TRBV19 with TRBJ1-5, with TRBD1 identical over 7 bases. Germline CDR1 reads LNHDA; CDR2 reads SQIVND (reference sequence). V dropped 2 bases and J dropped 3; count of bases not matched to a gene: 4. This CDR3 is 15 amino acids long. CDR3 in amino acids: CASSIRGGLNQPQHF. DNA of the CDR3: TGTGCCAGTAGTATACGAGGGGGCCTCAATCAGCCCCAGCATTTT.

J is TRBJ2-7 and V is TRBV11-1; 11 nucleotides match TRBD1. The CDR3 has 15 amino acids. In germline, CDR1 is SGHAT, CDR2 FQDESV (reference sequence). V shed 5 bases, J shed 0 bases, and the junction held 3 bases outside the gene matches. CDR3 sequence (DNA): TGTGCCAGCAGCCCGGGACAGGGGGTCTCCTACGAGCAGTACTTC. This codes for CASSPGQGVSYEQYF. The full variable domain, its missing parts supplied by reference TRBV11-1 and TRBJ2-7, is EAEVAQSPRYKITEKSQAVAFWCDPISGHATLYWYRQILGQGPELLVQFQDESVVDDSQLPKDRFSAERLKGVDSTLKIQPAELGDSAMYLCASSPGQGVSYEQYFGPGTRLTVT.

V is TRBV24-1 and J is TRBJ2-7; possibly TRBD2 for D (6 bases). The V gene's germline CDR1 is KGHDR and CDR2 SFDVKD. The CDR3 runs to 19 residues. The germline V and J ends were trimmed by 0 bases and 0 bases, with 20 bases remaining between them. The DNA for the CDR3 is TGTGCCACCAGTGATTTGTCTCGTCTCGAGCGGGTAAGCTCCTACGAGCAGTACTTC. Residues: CATSDLSRLERVSSYEQYF.

This rearrangement joins TRBV25-1 to TRBJ2-7; D possibly corresponds to TRBD2 (7 bases). Germline CDR1 is MGHDK and CDR2 is SYGVNS. V lost 7 bases and J 4 bases, leaving 14 bases between the germline ends. This CDR3 contains 13 residues. CDR3 sequence: CASNGGLNYEQYF. The CDR3 DNA follows: TGTGCCAGCAACGGGGGGCTCAATTACGAGCAGTACTTC.

This clone came up a few times. The genes are TRBV15 and TRBJ2-3; 10 positions match TRBD2. CDR1 LNHNV and CDR2 YYDKDF come from the germline V gene (reference sequence). This CDR3 spans 15 amino acids. After removal of 5 bases from V and 7 bases from J, the junction contained 9 bases not matched to a gene. The CDR3 loop reads CATSVRLAGANTQYF. The CDR3 DNA is TGTGCCACCAGCGTTAGACTAGCGGGCGCAAATACGCAGTATTTT.

The rearrangement links TRBV7-6 to TRBJ2-3, with 7 bases aligning to TRBD1. The trim removed 6 bases at V and 5 bases at J, leaving 14 bases unmatched. CDR1 is SGHVS, CDR2 FNYEAQ, per germline. This CDR3 has 16 residues. CDR3 nucleotide sequence: TGTGCCAGCAGTCTGACCGGGACAGCCCTTCTAGATACGCAGTATTTT. Amino acid sequence: CASSLTGTALLDTQYF.

This clone has a single count. The chain uses TRBV18 and TRBJ2-7; 7 bases map to TRBD1. The CDR3 totals 14 residues. Germline CDR1 and CDR2: KGHSH and LQKENI. V gave up 0 bases and J gave up 6 bases; unmatched junction bases: 5. CDR3 loop: CASSPPDREGEQYF. In DNA form, the CDR3 reads TGTGCCAGCTCACCACCCGACAGGGAAGGCGAGCAGTACTTC.

CDR3 loop: CASRDGTTLPDTQYF. DNA for the CDR3: TGCGCCAGCAGAGACGGGACTACGCTCCCAGATACGCAGTATTTT. The V and J genes are TRBV5-1 and TRBJ2-3; 7 bases map to TRBD2. The germline gives CDR1 SGHRS, CDR2 YFSETQ. The CDR3 has 15 residues. With 5 bases clipped from V and 4 bases from J, the junction kept 10 bases outside the gene matches.

This chain connects TRBV7-8 to TRBJ1-6; D uncertain. Germline V gene data show CDR1 as SGHVS and CDR2 as FQNEAQ. The CDR3 extends over 14 amino acids. Deletions cut 3 bases from V and 9 bases from J, with 12 bases between. The CDR3 DNA sequence: TGTGCCAGCAGCTTCGATCGAACGAGTTCACCCCTCCACTTT. Amino acid sequence: CASSFDRTSSPLHF.

The chain has TRBV7-2 and TRBJ2-1; 10 bases fit TRBD2. The CDR3 has 16 amino acids. Germline V gene data show CDR1 as SGHTA and CDR2 as FQGNSA. Trimming took 5 bases from V and 1 from J; bases not matched to a gene: 5. This chain's CDR3 is CASSTSSGSSYNEQFF. CDR3 nucleotides: TGTGCCAGCAGCACATCTAGCGGGAGTTCCTACAATGAGCAGTTCTTC.

This clone was counted a single time. The chain carries TRBV27 and TRBJ1-4; possibly TRBD1 for D (6 bases). V was cut by 6 bases and J by 0 bases, with 11 bases left in between. Germline-derived CDR1 and CDR2 are MNHEY and SMNVEV (reference sequence). The CDR3 has 15 amino acids. CDR3 residues: CASRDSSTTNEKLFF. The DNA for the CDR3 is TGTGCCAGCAGGGACAGCTCAACAACTAATGAAAAACTGTTTTTT.

The genes are TRBV29-1 and TRBJ1-6, with D tentatively TRBD1 (6 bases). Trimming stripped 8 bases from V and 9 bases from J, with 20 bases between. CDR1 and CDR2 (germline): SQVTM, ANQGSEA. CDR3 length: 14 residues. CDR3 protein: CSPRDTSLRSPLHF. In nucleotides, the CDR3 is TGCAGCCCGAGGGACACGTCGCTTCGTTCACCCCTCCACTTT.

The chain employs TRBV29-1 and TRBJ1-1; D is unclear. The germline V gene encodes CDR1 SQVTM and CDR2 ANQGSEA. V dropped 2 bases and J dropped 11 bases, with 3 bases sitting between them. This CDR3 has 8 residues. The CDR3 region is CSVERAFF. CDR3 nucleotide sequence: TGCAGCGTTGAACGGGCTTTCTTT.

For this clone: One junction end does not reproduce the germline sequence, and a read error may be involved. The V gene is TRBV7-7, the J gene TRBJ2-5; 8 nucleotides line up with TRBD2. The CDR3 runs 16 residues. CDR1 and CDR2 (germline): SSHAT, FNYEAQ (reference sequence). CDR3 nucleotide sequence: TGTGCCGGCAGCTTAGGACTTAGCGGGACCCAAGAGACCCAGTACTTC. Encoded protein: CAGSLGLSGTQETQYF.

The rearrangement joins TRBV4-2 to TRBJ1-2; possible D gene TRBD1, 5 bases. V shed 4 bases and J shed 3 bases, with 15 bases lying between them. The CDR3 spans 15 residues. The V gene's germline CDR1 is LGHNA and CDR2 YNFKEQ. The CDR3 DNA reads TGTGCCAGCAGCCCGGGAGGGGTTGGGGACTATGGCTACACCTTC. It specifies CASSPGGVGDYGYTF.

This clone was detected only once. The chain carries TRBV6-5 and TRBJ2-1, with 11 bases matching TRBD2. V trimming: 2 bases; J trimming: 4 bases; junction bases outside the gene matches: 4. Germline CDR1 and CDR2: MNHEY and SVGAGI. This CDR3 has 16 amino acids. The CDR3 reads CASSYPRTSGYNEQFF. CDR3 nucleotide sequence: TGTGCCAGCAGTTACCCCAGGACTAGCGGGTACAATGAGCAGTTCTTC.

This chain uses TRBV11-2 with TRBJ1-1, with D unresolved. CDR1 and CDR2 (germline): SGHAT, FQNNGV. This CDR3 contains 11 residues. V lost 5 bases and J lost 2, with 3 bases in between. The CDR3 nucleotides read TGTGCCAGCAGCCCTAACACTGAAGCTTTCTTT. Its translation is CASSPNTEAFF.

The gene calls are TRBV5-1 and TRBJ2-5, with 7 bases identical to TRBD2. CDR1 SGHRS and CDR2 YFSETQ come from the germline V gene. Unmatched junction bases numbered 5, after V lost 2 bases and J lost 4 bases. The CDR3 length is 14 residues. DNA of the CDR3: TGCGCCAGCAGCTTCAGTGGGGGGGGAGAGACCCAGTACTTC. Protein: CASSFSGGGETQYF.

The chain recombines TRBV3-1 (or the pseudogene TRBV3-2) with TRBJ1-4; D not resolved. The CDR3 is made up of 16 amino acids. Germline V CDR1 and CDR2: LGHDT, YNNKEL (reference sequence). V shed 0 bases and J shed 4 bases, with 12 bases lying between them. For the CDR3, the DNA is TGTGCCAGCAGCCAAGAACGGGGAGCAATTAATGAAAAACTGTTTTTT. As protein: CASSQERGAINEKLFF.

The V gene is TRBV6-5, the J gene TRBJ1-4; D perhaps matches TRBD1 (5 bases). Germline assignment: CDR1 MNHEY and CDR2 SVGAGI. This CDR3 region has 14 residues. Trimming cost V 7 bases and J 3 bases, with 12 bases left between them. The CDR3 DNA sequence: TGTGCCAGCACCCAGACAGCATCTAATGAAAAACTGTTTTTT. Its protein product is CASTQTASNEKLFF.

The chain links TRBV6-5 to TRBJ1-2; no firm D call. CDR1 is MNHEY, CDR2 SVGAGI, per germline. The germline V and J ends were trimmed by 0 bases and 5 bases, with 10 bases remaining between them. This CDR3 spans 14 amino acids. The CDR3 nucleotides read TGTGCCAGCAGTTACTCTAACGTTAGATATGGCTACACCTTC. Translation: CASSYSNVRYGYTF.

The CDR3 is CASSFVGAGANVLTF. The DNA for the CDR3 is TGTGCCAGCAGTTTTGTGGGCGCTGGGGCCAACGTCCTGACTTTC. This rearrangement joins TRBV28 to TRBJ2-6; D gene unclear. Trimming removed 3 bases at V and 2 bases at J, with 8 bases between. The CDR3 has 15 amino acids. The germline V gene encodes CDR1 MDHEN and CDR2 SYDVKM. The whole variable domain, remainder taken from reference TRBV28 and TRBJ2-6, is DVKVTQSSRYLVKRTGEKVFLECVQDMDHENMFWYRQDPGLGLRLIYFSYDVKMKEKGDIPEGYSVSREKKERFSLILESASTNQTSMYLCASSFVGAGANVLTFGAGSRLTVL.

The chain links TRBV2 to TRBJ2-5; D call uncertain. V was trimmed by 3 bases and J by 2 bases, leaving 4 bases between them. The CDR3 sequence is 12 residues long. Germline values: CDR1 SNHLY, CDR2 FYNNEI. CDR3 region: CASSDSQETQYF. CDR3 sequence (DNA): TGTGCCAGCAGTGACAGTCAAGAGACCCAGTACTTC.

The CDR3 region has the DNA TGCAGCGTTACAACAGGGGGGAATTCACCCCTCCACTTT. This gives the protein CSVTTGGNSPLHF. This chain connects TRBV29-1 to TRBJ1-6; 8 nucleotides match TRBD1. The CDR3 loop spans 13 amino acids. V trimming: 5 bases; J trimming: 7 bases; junction bases outside the gene matches: 4. Germline V lookup: CDR1 SQVTM, CDR2 ANQGSEA.